Each of the 25 T cell receptor beta chains below was sequenced from the same sample in a study of cytomegalovirus exposure and HLA in healthy donors. The PCR had 60 Vbeta and 13 Jbeta primers. This table comes from immunoSEQ multiplex PCR, and its TCRdb copy is limited to in-frame clones, with some not included. The sample lists 170,000 or so clones, roughly 70% occurring once. Material: PBMCs. Source of these receptors: a male donor in good health and CMV-seronegative.

The V gene is TRBV25-1, the J gene TRBJ1-2; 12 bases agree with TRBD1. The germline V gene encodes CDR1 MGHDK and CDR2 SYGVNS. The CDR3 consists of 16 residues. The V gene end was trimmed by 1 base and the J gene end by 3 bases; junction bases not matched to a gene: 3. The CDR3 sequence is CASSESGTGGDYGYTF. The DNA of the CDR3 is TGTGCCAGCAGTGAATCCGGGACAGGGGGCGACTATGGCTACACCTTC.

This clone was observed a handful of times. The gene calls are TRBV28 and TRBJ1-1; TRBD1 matches at 8 bases. The CDR3 runs to 15 residues. V shed 5 bases and J 3 bases; nucleotides not matched to a gene: 8. CDR1 and CDR2 (germline): MDHEN, SYDVKM. CDR3 sequence (DNA): TGTGCCAGCAGTCTCCGACAGGGGATCTACACTGAAGCTTTCTTT. Translating it yields CASSLRQGIYTEAFF.

CDR3 DNA: TGTGCCTGGAGTGTTGGGTTCGGCGGGGATGTTGATACGCAGTATTTT. Translating gives CAWSVGFGGDVDTQYF. This chain uses TRBV30 with TRBJ2-3, with D possibly being TRBD2 (6 bases). Trimming pared 0 bases from V and 6 bases from J, leaving 19 bases between. Germline V gene lookup returns CDR1 GTSNPN and CDR2 SVGIG (reference sequence). The length of the CDR3 is 16 residues.

This chain joins TRBV7-7 and TRBJ2-1, with 11 nucleotides matching TRBD2. The germline gives CDR1 SSHAT, CDR2 FNYEAQ (reference sequence). This CDR3 contains 15 residues. V was pared by 4 bases and J by 6 bases, with 5 bases of the junction left unmatched. The CDR3 spells CASSSALAGGNEQFF. As DNA, the CDR3 is TGTGCCAGCAGCTCGGCTCTAGCGGGGGGCAATGAGCAGTTCTTC.

The chain is built from TRBV9 and TRBJ2-1, with D tentatively TRBD2 (6 bases). The CDR3 sequence is 14 residues long. Trimming removed 3 bases at V and 3 bases at J, with 10 bases between. Germline CDR1 SGDLS, CDR2 YYNGEE. The CDR3 loop reads CASSARDFYNEQFF. CDR3 DNA sequence: TGTGCCAGCAGCGCCCGGGACTTCTACAATGAGCAGTTCTTC.

This chain joins TRBV10-3 and TRBJ2-3; TRBD2 is a possible D gene (6 bases). V shed 5 bases and J shed 5 bases, with 11 bases lying between them. Germline CDR1 and CDR2: ENHRY and SYGVKD. This CDR3 has 13 amino acids. Written as DNA, the CDR3 is TGTGCCATCAGTAGCGGGTACGGAGATACGCAGTATTTT. Amino acids: CAISSGYGDTQYF.

The chain employs TRBV27 and TRBJ2-1; no reliable D call. The CDR3 consists of 15 residues. V shed 5 bases and J shed 1 base, with 12 bases lying between them. CDR1 is MNHEY and CDR2 is SMNVEV in the germline V gene (reference sequence). The CDR3 region is CASSLAAGSYNEQFF. The CDR3 coding sequence is TGTGCCAGCAGTCTCGCTGCCGGGTCCTACAATGAGCAGTTCTTC.

The chain couples TRBV6-6 to TRBJ2-6; maybe TRBD1 (5 bases). Germline assignment: CDR1 MNHNY and CDR2 SVGAGI (reference sequence). V gave up 0 bases and J gave up 2 bases, with 5 bases separating them. The CDR3 spans 15 residues. The CDR3 sequence is CASSYSRAGANVLTF. CDR3 in DNA: TGTGCCAGCAGTTACTCCAGGGCTGGGGCCAACGTCCTGACTTTC.

This clone was seen a handful of times. The chain combines TRBV30 with TRBJ1-6, with 7 bases aligning to TRBD1. V was pared by 2 bases and J by 9 bases, with 4 bases of the junction left unmatched. The CDR3 runs 13 residues. The germline gives CDR1 GTSNPN, CDR2 SVGIG (reference sequence). The CDR3 sequence: CAWSLQGSSPLHF. CDR3 DNA: TGTGCCTGGAGTTTACAGGGGAGTTCACCCCTCCACTTT.

This clone appeared a single time. The rearrangement uses TRBV18 and TRBJ2-6; D unclear. CDR1 and CDR2 from the germline V gene are KGHSH and LQKENI. CDR3 size: 15 residues. Trimming shortened V by 5 bases and J by 4 bases, and 12 bases separated the two germline ends. CDR3 protein: CASSSSSEGANVLTF. Here the CDR3 DNA reads TGTGCCAGCTCATCTAGTTCGGAAGGGGCCAACGTCCTGACTTTC.

V is TRBV5-8 and J is TRBJ1-3; 8 bases line up with TRBD1. The germline CDR1 and CDR2 sequences are SGHTS and YDEGEE. V lost 4 bases, J lost 4 bases, and 7 bases stayed unmatched. The length of the CDR3 is 15 residues. The CDR3, as DNA: TGTGCCAGCAGCCCCGGACAGGGAATCGGAAACACCATATATTTT. Amino acids: CASSPGQGIGNTIYF.

Written as DNA, the CDR3 is TGTGCCAGCAGTCGACTAGTGCAGTTCTTC. Translating gives CASSRLVQFF. The chain has TRBV28 and TRBJ2-1; D perhaps matches TRBD2 (6 bases). The germline CDR1 and CDR2 sequences are MDHEN and SYDVKM. The CDR3 has 10 residues. The ends were cut back, 5 bases at V and 12 bases at J, with 8 bases in the middle. Full variable domain (rest looked up from reference TRBV28 and TRBJ2-1): DVKVTQSSRYLVKRTGEKVFLECVQDMDHENMFWYRQDPGLGLRLIYFSYDVKMKEKGDIPEGYSVSREKKERFSLILESASTNQTSMYLCASSRLVQFFGPGTRLTVL.

This chain connects TRBV4-1 to TRBJ1-5, with D possibly matching TRBD1 (5 bases). Germline CDR1 reads MGHRA; CDR2 reads YSYEKL. The CDR3 sequence is 19 residues long. V dropped 4 bases and J dropped 0 bases, with 22 bases sitting between them. The DNA for the CDR3 is TGCGCCAGCAGCCCCAGAAGCTCTCAGGGCCTATATAGCAATCAGCCCCAGCATTTT. Translation gives CASSPRSSQGLYSNQPQHF.

The J gene is TRBJ1-5, the V gene TRBV28, with D perhaps TRBD1 (6 bases). CDR1 and CDR2 from the germline V gene are MDHEN and SYDVKM. The V end was cut by 3 bases, the J end by 4 bases, with 10 bases between. The CDR3 covers 14 residues. For the CDR3, the DNA is TGTGCCAGCAGTTTGGACAGAATAAATCAGCCCCAGCATTTT. This codes for CASSLDRINQPQHF.

The chain joins TRBV27 to TRBJ1-2; 7 positions agree with TRBD1. Unmatched junction bases numbered 14, after V lost 1 base and J lost 0 bases. The length of the CDR3 is 19 residues. Germline V gives CDR1 MNHEY, CDR2 SMNVEV (reference sequence). CDR3 loop: CASSLYLRRGQETNYGYTF. In nucleotides, the CDR3 is TGTGCCAGCAGTTTATATTTGCGGCGAGGACAGGAGACTAACTATGGCTACACCTTC.

The chain recombines TRBV29-1 with TRBJ1-3; D not resolved. V dropped 4 bases and J dropped 0 bases, with 19 bases sitting between them. The CDR3 runs 17 residues. The V gene's germline CDR1 is SQVTM and CDR2 ANQGSEA. CDR3 nucleotides: TGCAGCGTTGCCGGGGTAAAGGAATCAAGCTCTGGAAACACCATATATTTT. Translation: CSVAGVKESSSGNTIYF.

The chain uses TRBV2 and TRBJ1-6, with a tentative D call TRBD1 (5 bases). CDR1 SNHLY and CDR2 FYNNEI come from the germline V gene. V was trimmed by 6 bases and J by 0 bases, leaving 12 bases between them. The CDR3 is 16 residues long. In nucleotides, the CDR3 is TGTGCCAGCAGGAGCAGGGCCAACTCCTATAATTCACCCCTCCACTTT. Translating it yields CASRSRANSYNSPLHF.

This clone was found once. V and J are TRBV4-2 and TRBJ2-5; 9 bases align to TRBD1. The germline V gene has CDR1 LGHNA and CDR2 YNFKEQ. This CDR3 is built from 14 residues. V trimming: 5 bases; J trimming: 6 bases; junction bases outside the gene matches: 7. CDR3 residues: CASSLPDRGKTQYF. The CDR3 coding sequence is TGTGCCAGCAGCTTACCGGACAGGGGAAAGACCCAGTACTTC.

This chain links TRBV5-1 with TRBJ2-6; possible D gene TRBD1, 7 bases. Germline V gene data show CDR1 as SGHRS and CDR2 as YFSETQ. V lost 4 bases, J lost 0 bases, and 11 bases lay in between. CDR3 length: 16 residues. The CDR3 region has the DNA TGCGCCAGCAGCGGCGGGACAGTCTCTGGGGCCAACGTCCTGACTTTC. This translates into CASSGGTVSGANVLTF.

A single count supports this clone. The chain combines TRBV7-8 with TRBJ1-1; a weak D match, TRBD1 (5 bases). The CDR3 contains 12 residues. Trimming stripped 5 bases from V and 11 bases from J, with 15 bases between. Germline V gene sequence: CDR1 SGHVS, CDR2 FQNEAQ. In DNA, the CDR3 is TGTGCCAGCAGCCACTCGGGGGTGGATGCTTTCTTT. Translation gives CASSHSGVDAFF.

The J gene is TRBJ2-3, the V gene TRBV4-2; 10 bases map to TRBD2. With V trimmed by 1 base and J by 2 bases, 3 bases remained unmatched. The CDR3 runs 16 residues. CDR1 and CDR2 (germline): LGHNA, YNFKEQ. The CDR3 protein is CASSQGTSGTTDTQYF. Here the CDR3 DNA reads TGTGCCAGCAGCCAAGGAACTAGCGGGACCACAGATACGCAGTATTTT.

The chain combines TRBV30 with TRBJ1-5; D remains unclear. CDR3 length equals 13 residues. Trimming removed 5 bases from V and 4 bases from J, with 12 bases in between. Germline-derived CDR1 and CDR2 are GTSNPN and SVGIG (reference sequence). CDR3: CAWGNRGNQPQHF. The CDR3 nucleotides are TGTGCCTGGGGAAACCGCGGGAATCAGCCCCAGCATTTT.

The rearrangement joins TRBV30 to TRBJ1-2, with TRBD1 matching 9 bases. The trim removed 4 bases at V and 3 bases at J, leaving 6 bases unmatched. Germline V gene sequence: CDR1 GTSNPN, CDR2 SVGIG (reference sequence). This CDR3 is 14 amino acids long. In nucleotides, the CDR3 is TGTGCCTGGAACCTGGGACAGGGCGACTATGGCTACACCTTC. Translating it yields CAWNLGQGDYGYTF.

The chain joins TRBV6-5 to TRBJ2-7, with 9 bases aligning to TRBD1. V was pared by 2 bases and J by 5 bases, with 10 bases of the junction left unmatched. The CDR3 covers 16 residues. Germline V gives CDR1 MNHEY, CDR2 SVGAGI. CDR3 coding DNA: TGTGCCAGCAGTTACGACTCCGGGACAGGGTTCAACGAGCAGTACTTC. Protein sequence: CASSYDSGTGFNEQYF.

This clone has a single count. This chain links TRBV28 with TRBJ2-1; 7 bases fit TRBD2. This CDR3 region has 16 residues. The V gene's germline CDR1 is MDHEN and CDR2 SYDVKM. J lost 2 bases, V lost 6 bases, and 10 bases had no gene match. CDR3 DNA sequence: TGTGCCAGCAGCCCTGGTGGAGCGGGAACCTACAATGAGCAGTTCTTC. The encoded protein is CASSPGGAGTYNEQFF.